Sequencing of this T cell receptor beta chain was carried out in a study of human T cells and chemical hapten exposure. Findings and limits, study-wide: TCRs above 1 in 1000 frequency did not change with DPC sensitization.

This clonotype was seen ten or more times. The target antigen is unknown. The time point here: patch test 2, 6 weeks after DPC sensitization. Treatment noted: therapeutic diphenylcyclopropenone sensitization with weekly scalp DPC. TCRdb reprocessed the RACE reads with MiXCR, giving one entry per CDR3 protein. The table lists approximately 80,000 distinct CDR3 sequences, roughly a tenth of them singletons. This TCR came from a woman aged 25-40 years with alopecia areata. Some clones in this sample may be carry-over from other donors' samples. Sequences were derived from whole blood, sampled in connection with sensitization to the hapten diphenylcyclopropenone (DPC).

The CDR3 sequence: CASSLDGSREAFF. The DNA for the CDR3 is TGTGCCAGCAGCTTAGACGGGAGCCGAGAAGCTTTCTTT. The J gene is TRBJ1-1, the V gene TRBV7-8, with no clear D. The CDR3 loop spans 13 amino acids. Germline CDR1 is SGHVS and CDR2 is FQNEAQ. The germline V and J ends were trimmed by 1 base and 8 bases, with 11 bases remaining between them.